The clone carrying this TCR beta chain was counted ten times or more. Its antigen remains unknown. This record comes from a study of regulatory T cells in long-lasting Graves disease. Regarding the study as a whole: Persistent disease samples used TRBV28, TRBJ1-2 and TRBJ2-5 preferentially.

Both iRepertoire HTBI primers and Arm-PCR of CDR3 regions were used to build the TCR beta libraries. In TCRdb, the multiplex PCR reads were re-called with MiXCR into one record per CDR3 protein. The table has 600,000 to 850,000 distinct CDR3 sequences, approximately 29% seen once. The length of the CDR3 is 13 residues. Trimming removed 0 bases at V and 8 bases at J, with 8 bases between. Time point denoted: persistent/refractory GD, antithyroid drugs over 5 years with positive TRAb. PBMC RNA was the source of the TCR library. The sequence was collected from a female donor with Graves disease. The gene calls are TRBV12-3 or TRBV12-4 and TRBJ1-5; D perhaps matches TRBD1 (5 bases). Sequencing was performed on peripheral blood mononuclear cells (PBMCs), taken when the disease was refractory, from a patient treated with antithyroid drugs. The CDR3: CASSLARDKPQHF. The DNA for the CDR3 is TGTGCCAGCAGTTTAGCCAGGGATAAGCCCCAGCATTTT.